This T cell receptor beta chain emerged from a study of CD8+ T cells in alopecia areata. Looking at the study overall: In an open-label trial, patients got 5 to 10 mg tofacitinib twice daily. Study observations and caveats: It was lesional scalp, especially alopecia totalis/universalis, that showed higher clonality than normal scalp.

As to this clone: Its specificity is not known.

Peripheral blood, together with lesional scalp punch biopsies, was collected from alopecia areata patients. Reverse transcription of extracted RNA yielded cDNA, which provided the sequencing template. The data were produced by immunoSEQ multiplex PCR, yet TCRdb's version contains in-frame clones alone and is incomplete. The sample carries roughly 19,000 clones, around three fifths recorded once. With V trimmed by 6 bases and J by 4 bases, 2 bases remained unmatched. The CDR3 totals 12 residues. Germline V gene sequence: CDR1 SNHLY, CDR2 FYNNEI. The genes are TRBV2 and TRBJ1-2; 7 bases agree with TRBD1. The sample was skin, taken at week 0. This receptor was identified in a human donor with alopecia areata. The CDR3 coding sequence is TGTGCCAGCAGACGGGACAGCTATGGCTACACCTTC. This gives the protein CASRRDSYGYTF.